Sequencing of this T cell receptor beta chain was carried out in a study of beta chain features in type 1 diabetes. Notes on the study in general: Patients with type 1 diabetes carried fewer insertions and had more deletions at their VDJ junctions.

Expressed TCRB transcripts got sequenced, as all isolated RNA was reverse transcribed. TCRdb keeps only in-frame clones here, not all; method: immunoSEQ multiplex PCR. Of 970,000 or so clones listed, 17% are singletons. Points on this clone: Its matching antigen is unknown.

CDR1 is SEHNR, CDR2 FQNEAQ, per germline (reference sequence). Deletions cut 4 bases from V and 0 bases from J, with 22 bases between. The CDR3 contains 19 residues. The source material was naive CD4+ T cells from blood. The sequence was obtained from a woman between 18 and 29 years old in good health. V gene TRBV7-9 combines with J gene TRBJ1-3; possible D gene TRBD1, 5 bases. CDR3: CASSSPFVTGKFSGNTIYF. For the CDR3, the DNA is TGTGCCAGCAGCTCCCCCTTCGTCACAGGAAAGTTCTCTGGAAACACCATATATTTT. Full variable domain (rest looked up from reference TRBV7-9 and TRBJ1-3): DTGVSQNPRHKITKRGQNVTFRCDPISEHNRLYWYRQTLGQGPEFLTYFQNEAQLEKSRLLSDRFSAERPKGSFSTLEIQRTEQGDSAMYLCASSSPFVTGKFSGNTIYFGEGSWLTVV.